Listed below are T cell receptor beta chains from one sample, sequenced in a study of response to subunit inactivated influenza vaccine. Via MiXCR, TCRdb re-called the RT-PCR reads, giving one row per CDR3 protein. The repertoire consists of a few hundred thousand distinct CDR3 sequences, with approximately 15% occurring once and the leading ten covering roughly 10%. The sequenced sample was PBMCs from blood, obtained roughly 12 days after vaccination. All receptors come from a man over 45 who received an inactivated influenza vaccine. Both conserved end residues are part of each CDR3. D genes are given only for firm matches. Not every row has a clone size; where given, it reads once, few, many or a size class.

j_call d_call v_call clone_size cdr3_nt cdr3_aa
TRBJ2-1 TRBD2 TRBV5-1 . TGCGCCAGCAGCTTGGGACTAGCGGTTAAGGATGAGCAGTTCTTC CASSLGLAVKDEQFF
TRBJ1-5 . TRBV5-1 many TGTGCCAGCAGCCCGGACAGCAGCAATCAGCCCCAGCATTTT CASSPDSSNQPQHF
TRBJ1-1 TRBD1 TRBV12-3/TRBV12-4 few TGTGCCAGCAATCTTAAAGTGAGGGACAGGGGACCTCTCGCTGAAGCTTTCTTT CASNLKVRDRGPLAEAFF
TRBJ2-6 . TRBV28 many TGTGCCAGCAGTTTACGCTCTGGGGCCAACGTCCTGACTTTC CASSLRSGANVLTF
TRBJ2-5 . TRBV20-1 once TGCAGTTCTAGAGATTGGGACACCTGGAGGGAGACCCAGTACTTC CSSRDWDTWRETQYF
TRBJ2-2 . TRBV2 few TGTGCCAGCAGTGCCGAAGGTGGGATTAACACCGGGGAGCTGTTTTTT CASSAEGGINTGELFF
TRBJ2-3 . TRBV7-9 many TGTGCCAGCAGCTTCCCCCCGTCCGCGATAAACACAGATACGCAGTATTTT CASSFPPSAINTDTQYF
TRBJ2-7 . TRBV2 few TGTGCCAGTGAAACAGGGACTTACGAGCAGTACTTC CASETGTYEQYF
TRBJ2-7 TRBD2 TRBV12-3/TRBV12-4 few TGTGCCAGCAGACCCCGGGGGGGCTACGAGCAGTACTTC CASRPRGGYEQYF
TRBJ2-5 . TRBV14 few TGTGCCAGCAGCCAAGATAGCGTCCAAGAGACCCAGTACTTC CASSQDSVQETQYF
TRBJ2-1 . TRBV28 few TGTGCCAGCAGTTTAGGGGGACTTACATTCAATGAGCAGTTCTTC CASSLGGLTFNEQFF
TRBJ2-7 . TRBV6-2/TRBV6-3 few TGTGCCAGCAAGGGATCTAGCTCCTACGAGCAGTACTTC CASKGSSSYEQYF
TRBJ1-2 . TRBV9 . TGTGCCAGCAGCGTAGATTCTGGGGATGGCTACACCTTC CASSVDSGDGYTF
TRBJ2-7 TRBD2 TRBV12-3/TRBV12-4 few TGTGCCAGCAGCCCGGCTAGCGGCCCCTACGAGCAGTACTTC CASSPASGPYEQYF
TRBJ2-2 TRBD2 TRBV2 few TGTGCCAACAGAGCGGGGGCCAGCCTTGGTACCGGGGAGCTGTTTTTT CANRAGASLGTGELFF
TRBJ2-5 . TRBV20-1 few TGCAGTGCTAGAGATCAGAGGCCGGGGTACCAAGAGACCCAGTACTTC CSARDQRPGYQETQYF
TRBJ2-1 . TRBV5-1 few TGCGCCAGCTCCGGGACATACTCCTACAATGAGCAGTTCTTC CASSGTYSYNEQFF
TRBJ2-1 . TRBV7-2 few TGTGCCAGCAGCTTAGCGGAGGGCAGTTGGAATGAGCAGTTCTTC CASSLAEGSWNEQFF
TRBJ1-6 . TRBV7-2 . TGTGCCAGCAGCCAACCGGGACATCCGAATTCACCCCTCCACTTT CASSQPGHPNSPLHF
TRBJ2-3 . TRBV5-1 few TGCGCCAGCAGCTTGGAGCGGCCCCAACCCACAGATACGCAGTATTTT CASSLERPQPTDTQYF
TRBJ2-7 . TRBV4-3 . TGCGCCAGCAGCCCTTCGGACAGAGGTTTCTACGAGCAGTACTTC CASSPSDRGFYEQYF
TRBJ2-2 . TRBV28 many TGTGCCAGCAGTTTATACAGAACCAACACCGGGGAGCTGTTTTTT CASSLYRTNTGELFF
TRBJ2-7 TRBD1 TRBV4-3 . TGCGCCAGCAGCCAAGTTTTCGACAGGGGCTTGAGTGAGCAGTACTTC CASSQVFDRGLSEQYF
TRBJ2-6 . TRBV5-1 . TGCGCCGTGTCAACTGGGGCCAACGTCCTGACTTTC CAVSTGANVLTF
TRBJ2-3 TRBD2 TRBV7-3 . TGTGCCAGCAGCTTAACTGGACTAGCCCACCTCACAGATACGCAGTATTTT CASSLTGLAHLTDTQYF
TRBJ2-3 TRBD2 TRBV14 . TGTGCCAGCAGCCGCGGACTAGCGGACACAGATACGCAGTATTTT CASSRGLADTDTQYF
TRBJ1-2 . TRBV11-2 few TGTGCCAGCAGCTTAGAACCAAATAGTGGCTACACCTTC CASSLEPNSGYTF
TRBJ2-1 TRBD2 TRBV20-1 . TGCAGTGCTAGAGGCCCGGGGGAGCGGGGCTACATCTTC CSARGPGERGYIF
TRBJ2-3 TRBD2 TRBV6-2/TRBV6-3 . TGTGCCAGCAGGCCTAGCGGGGTACACACAGATACGCAGTATTTT CASRPSGVHTDTQYF
TRBJ1-4 TRBD1 TRBV7-2 . TGTGCCAGCAGCTCGACAGGGGGAAGTTATGAAAAACTGTTTTTT CASSSTGGSYEKLFF
TRBJ2-2 TRBD1 TRBV7-8 . TGTGCCAGCAGCTCTAGTACCGGGACAGGGAGAACCGGGGAGCTGTTTTTT CASSSSTGTGRTGELFF
TRBJ2-1 . TRBV20-1 . TGCAGTGCTAGCCAAGGCGCCGATGAGCAGTTCTTC CSASQGADEQFF
TRBJ2-7 TRBD2 TRBV25-1 few TGTGCCAGCAGGGAAACTAGCGGGATGTTGGGCGAGCAGTACTTC CASRETSGMLGEQYF
TRBJ1-2 . TRBV20-1 few TGCAGTGGAGGGCGGAACTATGGCTACACCTTC CSGGRNYGYTF
TRBJ2-5 . TRBV12-3/TRBV12-4 many TGTGCCAGCACCGGAGAAGGAGTTGGGAAGACCCAGTACTTC CASTGEGVGKTQYF
TRBJ2-4 . TRBV3-1 . TGTGCCAGCAGCCCCACCTCGACTCGACAGAGCAAAAACATTCAGTACTTC CASSPTSTRQSKNIQYF
TRBJ1-1 . TRBV20-1 . TGCAGTGCAGGGGGCACTGAAGCTTTCTTT CSAGGTEAFF
TRBJ2-7 TRBD1 TRBV5-1 many TGCGCCAGCAGCTTGGGCGGGACAGGGTCCTACGAGCAGTACTTC CASSLGGTGSYEQYF
TRBJ2-2 TRBD2 TRBV6-1 few TGTGCCAGCAGTAGATCGGGACTAGGAAACACCGGGGAGCTGTTTTTT CASSRSGLGNTGELFF
TRBJ2-5 . TRBV29-1 few TGCAGCGCTAGCTCGGGGCAGGGCTTGCGAGAGACCCAGTACTTC CSASSGQGLRETQYF
TRBJ2-1 TRBD2 TRBV5-6 . TGTGCCAGCAGCTTGTGGGGCGGGAGGGCCTACAATGAGCAGTTCTTC CASSLWGGRAYNEQFF
TRBJ1-5 TRBD1 TRBV30 . TGTGCCTGGAGTATGACCGGACAGGGACGCAATCAGCCCCAGCATTTT CAWSMTGQGRNQPQHF
TRBJ2-3 . TRBV4-2 . TGTGCCAGCAGCCAAGACCCGGGGGTGACAGATACGCAGTATTTT CASSQDPGVTDTQYF
TRBJ2-3 TRBD2 TRBV5-1 few TGCGCCAGCAGCTGGGGTCGCGGGGGGTCAGATACGCAGTATTTT CASSWGRGGSDTQYF
TRBJ2-3 . TRBV5-1 few TGCGCCAGCAGGTCAGGAGAAGTTACAGATACGCAGTATTTT CASRSGEVTDTQYF
TRBJ2-7 TRBD2 TRBV9 many TGTGCCAGCAGCGTAGCGGCTAGCGGTCTCTACGAGCAGTACTTC CASSVAASGLYEQYF
TRBJ2-4 TRBD2 TRBV29-1 many TGCAGCGTTGACCAGGGACTAGCGGGAGGCATTCAGTACTTC CSVDQGLAGGIQYF
TRBJ1-5 . TRBV6-1 . TGTGCCAGCAGCCGGACAGCTTATAGCAATCAGCCCCAGCATTTT CASSRTAYSNQPQHF
TRBJ1-3 . TRBV30 few TGTGCCTGGAGTGTCTCAGGGTACACCATATATTTT CAWSVSGYTIYF
TRBJ1-5 . TRBV6-2/TRBV6-3 many TGTGCCAGCAGTTACTCCTCCAGGGATCAGCCCCAGCATTTT CASSYSSRDQPQHF